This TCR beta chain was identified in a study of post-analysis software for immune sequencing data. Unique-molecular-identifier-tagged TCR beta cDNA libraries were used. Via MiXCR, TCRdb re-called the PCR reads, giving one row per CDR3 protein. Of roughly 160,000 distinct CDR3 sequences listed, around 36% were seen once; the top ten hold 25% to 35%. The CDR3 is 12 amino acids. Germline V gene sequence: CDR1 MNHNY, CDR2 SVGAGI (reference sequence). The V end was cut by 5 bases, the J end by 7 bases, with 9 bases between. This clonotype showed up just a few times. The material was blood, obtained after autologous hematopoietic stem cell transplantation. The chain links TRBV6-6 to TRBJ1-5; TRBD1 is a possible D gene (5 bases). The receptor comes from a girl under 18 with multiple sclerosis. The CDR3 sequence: CASSPPGQPQHF. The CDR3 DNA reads TGTGCCAGCAGTCCCCCAGGGCAGCCCCAGCATTTT.